Listed below are T cell receptor beta chains from one sample, sequenced in a study of T cell repertoires in cytomegalovirus infection. TCRdb reprocessed the reads with MiXCR, giving one entry per CDR3 protein. Among 80,000 or so distinct CDR3 sequences listed, around 25% were seen once. These receptors are not linked to any known antigen. The specimen comprised CD8+ T cells from cultured PBMCs, sampled from culture after CMV antigen stimulation. These receptors all stem from a human donor in good health (CMV status not recorded). Some clones in this sample may be carry-over from other donors' samples. Both conserved end residues are part of each CDR3. D genes are given only for firm matches. Clone size is given for some rows only: seen once, a few or many times, or a class if the clone is expanded.

V gene: TRBV6-1; D gene: TRBD1; CDR3 length: 13; clone size: NA; J gene: TRBJ2-7; CDR3 protein: CASSYRGFHEQYF; CDR3 DNA: TGTGCCAGCAGTTACAGGGGGTTCCACGAGCAGTACTTC
V gene: TRBV9; D gene: TRBD1; CDR3 length: 15; clone size: NA; J gene: TRBJ2-7; CDR3 protein: CASSGRQGGFYEQYF; CDR3 DNA: TGTGCCAGCAGCGGGCGACAGGGGGGGTTCTACGAGCAGTACTTC
V gene: TRBV12-5; D gene: NA; CDR3 length: 13; clone size: NA; J gene: TRBJ2-7; CDR3 protein: CASGLGGTYEQYF; CDR3 DNA: TGTGCTAGTGGTTTGGGGGGCACTTACGAGCAGTACTTC
V gene: TRBV6-1; D gene: NA; CDR3 length: 14; clone size: NA; J gene: TRBJ1-6; CDR3 protein: CATDTGANNSPLHF; CDR3 DNA: TGTGCCACCGATACAGGAGCCAATAATTCACCCCTCCACTTT
V gene: TRBV12-3/TRBV12-4; D gene: TRBD1; CDR3 length: 13; clone size: NA; J gene: TRBJ2-1; CDR3 protein: CAIDTDRLNEQFF; CDR3 DNA: TGTGCCATAGACACGGACAGGCTGAATGAGCAGTTCTTC
V gene: TRBV5-1; D gene: NA; CDR3 length: 14; clone size: NA; J gene: TRBJ2-7; CDR3 protein: CASSFNSGNDEQYF; CDR3 DNA: TGCGCCAGCAGCTTTAATTCGGGAAACGACGAGCAGTACTTC
V gene: TRBV20-1; D gene: NA; CDR3 length: 14; clone size: NA; J gene: TRBJ1-3; CDR3 protein: CSARTVTSGNTIYF; CDR3 DNA: TGCAGTGCACGGACAGTTACCTCTGGAAACACCATATATTTT
V gene: TRBV28; D gene: TRBD1; CDR3 length: 16; clone size: many; J gene: TRBJ2-7; CDR3 protein: CASSPVGTGPPYEQYF; CDR3 DNA: TGTGCCAGCAGTCCCGTCGGGACAGGGCCCCCCTACGAGCAGTACTTC
V gene: TRBV7-6; D gene: NA; CDR3 length: 11; clone size: many; J gene: TRBJ1-1; CDR3 protein: CASSHGTEAFF; CDR3 DNA: TGTGCCAGCAGCCACGGGACAGAAGCTTTCTTT
V gene: TRBV20-1; D gene: NA; CDR3 length: 15; clone size: few; J gene: TRBJ1-5; CDR3 protein: CSASRDPDSNQPQHF; CDR3 DNA: TGCAGTGCTAGTAGGGACCCCGATAGCAATCAGCCCCAGCATTTT
V gene: TRBV12-3/TRBV12-4; D gene: NA; CDR3 length: 17; clone size: few; J gene: TRBJ2-3; CDR3 protein: CASSSTGATVGTDTQYF; CDR3 DNA: TGTGCCAGCAGTTCCACCGGGGCGACCGTCGGCACAGATACGCAGTATTTT
V gene: TRBV7-9; D gene: NA; CDR3 length: 17; clone size: NA; J gene: TRBJ2-5; CDR3 protein: CASSSPRLPPYQETQYF; CDR3 DNA: TGTGCCAGCAGCTCGCCCCGCCTACCACCGTATCAAGAGACCCAGTACTTC
V gene: TRBV10-3; D gene: TRBD1; CDR3 length: 16; clone size: few; J gene: TRBJ1-1; CDR3 protein: CAIRKKIRDSATEAFF; CDR3 DNA: TGTGCCATCAGAAAGAAAATCCGGGACAGTGCCACTGAAGCTTTCTTT
V gene: TRBV4-1; D gene: TRBD1; CDR3 length: 18; clone size: NA; J gene: TRBJ1-1; CDR3 protein: CASSQATGGTIMNTEAFF; CDR3 DNA: TGCGCCAGCAGCCAAGCGACAGGGGGGACGATCATGAACACTGAAGCTTTCTTT
V gene: TRBV4-1; D gene: TRBD2; CDR3 length: 18; clone size: few; J gene: TRBJ2-2; CDR3 protein: CASSQDRGLALNTGELFF; CDR3 DNA: TGTGCCAGCAGCCAAGATCGGGGACTAGCTCTGAACACCGGGGAGCTGTTTTTT
V gene: TRBV24-1; D gene: NA; CDR3 length: 14; clone size: few; J gene: TRBJ2-1; CDR3 protein: CATSDLGPDGEQFF; CDR3 DNA: TGTGCCACCAGTGATTTAGGACCCGACGGTGAGCAGTTCTTC
V gene: TRBV2; D gene: NA; CDR3 length: 13; clone size: many; J gene: TRBJ1-5; CDR3 protein: CASSWTANQPQHF; CDR3 DNA: TGTGCCAGCAGTTGGACTGCTAATCAGCCCCAGCATTTT
V gene: TRBV20-1; D gene: NA; CDR3 length: 11; clone size: few; J gene: TRBJ2-2; CDR3 protein: CSATGNGELFF; CDR3 DNA: TGCAGTGCTACAGGGAACGGGGAGCTGTTTTTT
V gene: TRBV6-1; D gene: NA; CDR3 length: 18; clone size: few; J gene: TRBJ1-1; CDR3 protein: CASSSGGVRTVMNTEAFF; CDR3 DNA: TGTGCCAGCAGTTCGGGGGGTGTGCGGACAGTAATGAACACTGAAGCTTTCTTT
V gene: TRBV2; D gene: NA; CDR3 length: 14; clone size: NA; J gene: TRBJ2-1; CDR3 protein: CVSSEASNYNEQFF; CDR3 DNA: TGTGTCAGCAGTGAAGCAAGTAACTACAATGAGCAGTTCTTC
V gene: TRBV9; D gene: TRBD1; CDR3 length: 14; clone size: many; J gene: TRBJ1-5; CDR3 protein: CASNEGQGNQPQHF; CDR3 DNA: TGTGCCAGCAATGAAGGACAGGGAAATCAGCCCCAGCATTTT
V gene: TRBV24-1; D gene: NA; CDR3 length: 17; clone size: NA; J gene: TRBJ2-1; CDR3 protein: CATSGPGWQGSPNEQFF; CDR3 DNA: TGTGCCACCAGTGGCCCGGGTTGGCAGGGGAGTCCCAATGAGCAGTTCTTC
V gene: TRBV6-2/TRBV6-3; D gene: NA; CDR3 length: 15; clone size: few; J gene: TRBJ1-5; CDR3 protein: CASRTLLYSNQPQHF; CDR3 DNA: TGTGCCAGCAGGACCCTATTATATAGCAATCAGCCCCAGCATTTT
V gene: TRBV7-9; D gene: TRBD1; CDR3 length: 15; clone size: few; J gene: TRBJ1-6; CDR3 protein: CASSPRTGSNSPLHF; CDR3 DNA: TGTGCCAGCAGCCCCCGGACAGGGAGTAATTCACCCCTCCACTTT
V gene: TRBV19; D gene: TRBD1; CDR3 length: 15; clone size: few; J gene: TRBJ1-6; CDR3 protein: CASSIGQGWNSPLHF; CDR3 DNA: TGTGCCAGTAGTATAGGACAGGGGTGGAATTCACCCCTCCACTTT